This paragraph covers one T cell receptor beta chain sequence. Using immunoSEQ multiplex PCR, the repertoire was profiled, and TCRdb retains in-frame clones only, with some absent. The sample contains fewer than 300,000 clones, 82% of which appear only once. CDR3 length: 15 amino acids. CDR1 and CDR2 (germline): SGDLS, YYNGEE. V shed 4 bases and J shed 6 bases, with 16 bases lying between them. This entry comes from a study of blood T cell repertoires in COVID-19. The overall study: COVID-19 samples, acute and convalescent, were from the United States, Italy and Spain.

The chain carries TRBV9 and TRBJ2-2; D possibly corresponds to TRBD2 (5 bases). This sequence originates from a young woman with acute or convalescent COVID-19. Sequenced input: peripheral blood. The CDR3 protein is CASSPLEGWAGELFF. CDR3 DNA: TGTGCCAGCAGCCCGCTTGAGGGTTGGGCCGGGGAGCTGTTTTTT. Full variable domain (rest looked up from reference TRBV9 and TRBJ2-2): DSGVTQTPKHLITATGQRVTLRCSPRSGDLSVYWYQQSLDQGLQFLIQYYNGEERAKGNILERFSAQQFPDLHSELNLSSLELGDSALYFCASSPLEGWAGELFFGEGSRLTVL.